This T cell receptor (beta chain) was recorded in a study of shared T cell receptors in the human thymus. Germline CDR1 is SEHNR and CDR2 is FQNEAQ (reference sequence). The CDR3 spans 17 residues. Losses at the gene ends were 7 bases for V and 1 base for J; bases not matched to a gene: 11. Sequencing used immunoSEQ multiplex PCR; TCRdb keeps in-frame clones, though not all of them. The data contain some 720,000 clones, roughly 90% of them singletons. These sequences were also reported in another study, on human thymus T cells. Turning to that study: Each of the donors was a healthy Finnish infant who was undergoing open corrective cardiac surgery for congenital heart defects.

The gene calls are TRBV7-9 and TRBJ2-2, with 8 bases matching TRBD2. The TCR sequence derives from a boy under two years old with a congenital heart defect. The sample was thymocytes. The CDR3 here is CASILWGLAGNTGELFF. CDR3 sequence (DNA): TGTGCCAGCATCCTTTGGGGCCTAGCGGGGAACACCGGGGAGCTGTTTTTT.